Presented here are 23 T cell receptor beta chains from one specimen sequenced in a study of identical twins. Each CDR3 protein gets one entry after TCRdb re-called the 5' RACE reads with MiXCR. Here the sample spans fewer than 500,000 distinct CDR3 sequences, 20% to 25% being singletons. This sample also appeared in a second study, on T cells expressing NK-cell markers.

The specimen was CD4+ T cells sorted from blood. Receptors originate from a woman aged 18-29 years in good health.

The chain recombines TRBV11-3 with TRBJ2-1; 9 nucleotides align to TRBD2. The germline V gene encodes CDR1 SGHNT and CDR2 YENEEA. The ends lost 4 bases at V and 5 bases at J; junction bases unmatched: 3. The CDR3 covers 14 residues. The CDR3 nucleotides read TGTGCCAGCAGCTCGACTAGCGGCCACAATGAGCAGTTCTTC. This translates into CASSSTSGHNEQFF.

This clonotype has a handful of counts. The CDR3 coding sequence is TGTGCCAGCAGCCCTAGTGGGAATACGAAGTCACCCCTCCACTTT. It yields the protein CASSPSGNTKSPLHF. J is TRBJ1-6 and V is TRBV7-9; D is ambiguous. Germline CDR1 is SEHNR and CDR2 is FQNEAQ (reference sequence). Trimming took off 5 bases at V and 10 bases at J, with 18 bases between the two ends. This CDR3 region has 15 residues.

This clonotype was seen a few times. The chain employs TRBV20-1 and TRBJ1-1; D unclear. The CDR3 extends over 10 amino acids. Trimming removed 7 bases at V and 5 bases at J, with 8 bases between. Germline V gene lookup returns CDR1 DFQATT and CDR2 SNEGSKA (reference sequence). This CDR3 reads CSVSGTEAFF. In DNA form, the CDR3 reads TGCAGTGTCTCCGGGACTGAAGCTTTCTTT.

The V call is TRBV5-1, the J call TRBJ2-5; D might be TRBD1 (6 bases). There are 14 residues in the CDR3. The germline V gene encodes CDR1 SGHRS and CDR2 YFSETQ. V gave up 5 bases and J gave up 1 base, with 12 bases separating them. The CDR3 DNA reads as TGCGCCAGCAGTGGGGGCCCCGGCCAAGAGACCCAGTACTTC. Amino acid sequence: CASSGGPGQETQYF.

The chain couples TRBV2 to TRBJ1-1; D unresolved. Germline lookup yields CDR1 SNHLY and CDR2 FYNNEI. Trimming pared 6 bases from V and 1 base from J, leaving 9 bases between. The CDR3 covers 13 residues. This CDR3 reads CASRAEKNTEAFF. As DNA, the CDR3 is TGTGCCAGCAGGGCAGAAAAGAACACTGAAGCTTTCTTT.

The CDR3 loop reads CASSLTFPSSASLTDTQYF. The CDR3 nucleotides read TGTGCCAGCAGCTTAACTTTTCCCTCTAGCGCCTCATTGACAGATACGCAGTATTTT. The chain links TRBV11-1 to TRBJ2-3; D is possibly TRBD2 (6 bases). Trimming shortened V by 2 bases and J by 3 bases, and 24 bases separated the two germline ends. In germline, CDR1 is SGHAT, CDR2 FQDESV (reference sequence). CDR3 length: 19 amino acids.

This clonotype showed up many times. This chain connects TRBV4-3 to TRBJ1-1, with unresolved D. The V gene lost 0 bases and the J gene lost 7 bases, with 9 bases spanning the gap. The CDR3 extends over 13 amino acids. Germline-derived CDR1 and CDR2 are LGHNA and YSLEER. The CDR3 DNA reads TGCGCCAGCAGCCAAGATCGGTGGGGTGAAGCTTTCTTT. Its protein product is CASSQDRWGEAFF.

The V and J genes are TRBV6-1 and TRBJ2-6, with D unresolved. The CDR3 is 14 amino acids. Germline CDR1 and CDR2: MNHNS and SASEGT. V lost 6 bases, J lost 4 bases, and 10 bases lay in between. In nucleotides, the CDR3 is TGTGCCAGCAGGGCAAGGTTAGGGGCCAACGTCCTGACTTTC. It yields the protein CASRARLGANVLTF.

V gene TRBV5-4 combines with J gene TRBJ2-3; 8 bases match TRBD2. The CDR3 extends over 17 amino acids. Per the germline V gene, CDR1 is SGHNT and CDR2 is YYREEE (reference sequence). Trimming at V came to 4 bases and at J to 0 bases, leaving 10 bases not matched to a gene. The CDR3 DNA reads TGTGCCAGCAGCCGGACGTCACGGGGGGGAAGCACAGATACGCAGTATTTT. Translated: CASSRTSRGGSTDTQYF.

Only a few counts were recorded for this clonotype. CDR3 DNA sequence: TGCGCCAGCAGTGACGCATACAGGGTCCAAGAGACCCAGTACTTC. This codes for CASSDAYRVQETQYF. The gene calls are TRBV10-2 and TRBJ2-5; the D gene is possibly TRBD1 (6 bases). Trimming removed 3 bases at V and 1 base at J, with 12 bases between. From germline, CDR1 is WSHSY and CDR2 SAAADI. This CDR3 contains 15 residues.

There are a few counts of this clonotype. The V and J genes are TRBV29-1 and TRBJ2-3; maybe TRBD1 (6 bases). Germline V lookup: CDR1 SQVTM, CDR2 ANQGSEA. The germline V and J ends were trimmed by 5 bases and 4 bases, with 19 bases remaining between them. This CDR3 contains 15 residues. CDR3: CSVSSEDSRADTQYF. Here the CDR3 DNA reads TGCAGCGTTTCTTCCGAGGACAGCCGGGCAGATACGCAGTATTTT.

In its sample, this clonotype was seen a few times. The CDR3: CSVPDLNYGYTF. The DNA for the CDR3 is TGCAGCGTTCCGGATCTTAACTATGGCTACACCTTC. V is TRBV29-1 and J is TRBJ1-2; D remains ambiguous. CDR1 SQVTM and CDR2 ANQGSEA come from the germline V gene. Trimming cost V 5 bases and J 1 base, with 8 bases left between them. The CDR3 is made up of 12 amino acids.

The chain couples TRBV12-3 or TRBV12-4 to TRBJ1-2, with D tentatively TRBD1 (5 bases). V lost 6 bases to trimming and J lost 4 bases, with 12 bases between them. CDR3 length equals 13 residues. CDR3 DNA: TGTGCCAGCAGACAACCAGGGAGCTATGGCTACACCTTC. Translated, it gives CASRQPGSYGYTF.

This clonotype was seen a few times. The CDR3 loop reads CASSLYGRHSYEQYF. In nucleotides, the CDR3 is TGTGCCAGCAGCTTGTACGGGAGGCACTCCTACGAGCAGTACTTC. The chain employs TRBV5-8 and TRBJ2-7; 7 bases align to TRBD2. The CDR3 spans 15 residues. The germline V gene has CDR1 SGHTS and CDR2 YDEGEE. V gave up 1 base and J gave up 0 bases; unmatched junction bases: 4. Full variable domain (remainder filled in from reference TRBV5-8 and TRBJ2-7): EAGVTQSPTHLIKTRGQQATLRCSPISGHTSVYWYQQALGLGLQFLLWYDEGEERNRGNFPPRFSGRQFPNYSSELNVNALELEDSALYLCASSLYGRHSYEQYFGPGTRLTVT.

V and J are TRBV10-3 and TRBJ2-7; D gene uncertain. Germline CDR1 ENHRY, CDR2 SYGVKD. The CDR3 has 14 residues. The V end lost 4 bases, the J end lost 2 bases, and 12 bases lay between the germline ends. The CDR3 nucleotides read TGTGCCATCAGTGGGGCGGCAATTCCCTACGAGCAGTACTTC. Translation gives CAISGAAIPYEQYF.

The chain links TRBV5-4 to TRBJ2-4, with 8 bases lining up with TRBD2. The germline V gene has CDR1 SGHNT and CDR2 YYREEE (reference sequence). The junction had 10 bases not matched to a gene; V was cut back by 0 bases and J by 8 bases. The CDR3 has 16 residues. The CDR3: CASSLVRGGSHDIQYF. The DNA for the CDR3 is TGTGCCAGCAGCTTGGTCCGGGGGGGTTCCCATGACATTCAGTACTTC.

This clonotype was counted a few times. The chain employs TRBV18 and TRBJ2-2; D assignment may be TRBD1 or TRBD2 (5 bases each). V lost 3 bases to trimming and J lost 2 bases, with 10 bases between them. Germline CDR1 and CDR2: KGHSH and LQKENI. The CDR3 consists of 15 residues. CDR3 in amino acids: CASSPSGRNTGELFF. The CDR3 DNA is TGTGCCAGCTCACCTTCGGGACGAAACACCGGGGAGCTGTTTTTT.

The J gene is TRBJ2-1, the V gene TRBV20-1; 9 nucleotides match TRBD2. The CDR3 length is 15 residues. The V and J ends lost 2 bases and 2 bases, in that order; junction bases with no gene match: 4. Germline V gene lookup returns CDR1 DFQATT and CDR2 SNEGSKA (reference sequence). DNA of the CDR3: TGCAGTGCTAGACTAGCGGGGACGACCTACAATGAGCAGTTCTTC. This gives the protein CSARLAGTTYNEQFF.

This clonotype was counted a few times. The CDR3 here is CAISGTPNEQFF. CDR3 sequence (DNA): TGTGCCATCTCCGGGACACCGAATGAGCAGTTCTTC. The genes are TRBV10-3 and TRBJ2-1; possibly TRBD1 for D (6 bases). V shed 8 bases and J shed 7 bases, with 12 bases lying between them. The CDR3 runs 12 residues. Germline V lookup: CDR1 ENHRY, CDR2 SYGVKD.

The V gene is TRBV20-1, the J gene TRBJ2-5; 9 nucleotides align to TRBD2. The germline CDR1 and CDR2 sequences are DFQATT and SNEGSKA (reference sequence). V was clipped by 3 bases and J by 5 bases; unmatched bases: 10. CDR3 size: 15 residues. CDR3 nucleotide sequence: TGCAGTGCTAGCCCCCCCGGGAGCGGGGGGGAGACCCAGTACTTC. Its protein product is CSASPPGSGGETQYF.

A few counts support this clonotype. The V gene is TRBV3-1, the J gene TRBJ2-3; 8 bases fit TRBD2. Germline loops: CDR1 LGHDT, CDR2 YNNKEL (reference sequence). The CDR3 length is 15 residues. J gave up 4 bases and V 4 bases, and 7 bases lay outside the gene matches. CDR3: CASSLSGSNADTQYF. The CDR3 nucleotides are TGTGCCAGCAGCCTCAGCGGGAGTAACGCAGATACGCAGTATTTT.

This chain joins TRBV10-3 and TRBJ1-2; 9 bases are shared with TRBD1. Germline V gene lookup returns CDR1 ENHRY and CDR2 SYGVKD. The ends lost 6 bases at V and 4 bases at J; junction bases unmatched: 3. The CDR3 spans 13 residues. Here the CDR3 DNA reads TGTGCCATCAGGGGACAGGGACCCTATGGCTACACCTTC. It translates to CAIRGQGPYGYTF.

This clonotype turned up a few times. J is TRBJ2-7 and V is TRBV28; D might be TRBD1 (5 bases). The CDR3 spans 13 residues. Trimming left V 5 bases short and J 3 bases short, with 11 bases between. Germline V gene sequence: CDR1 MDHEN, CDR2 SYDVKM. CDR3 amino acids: CASSPGHYYEQYF. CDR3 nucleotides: TGTGCCAGCAGTCCCGGACATTACTACGAGCAGTACTTC.